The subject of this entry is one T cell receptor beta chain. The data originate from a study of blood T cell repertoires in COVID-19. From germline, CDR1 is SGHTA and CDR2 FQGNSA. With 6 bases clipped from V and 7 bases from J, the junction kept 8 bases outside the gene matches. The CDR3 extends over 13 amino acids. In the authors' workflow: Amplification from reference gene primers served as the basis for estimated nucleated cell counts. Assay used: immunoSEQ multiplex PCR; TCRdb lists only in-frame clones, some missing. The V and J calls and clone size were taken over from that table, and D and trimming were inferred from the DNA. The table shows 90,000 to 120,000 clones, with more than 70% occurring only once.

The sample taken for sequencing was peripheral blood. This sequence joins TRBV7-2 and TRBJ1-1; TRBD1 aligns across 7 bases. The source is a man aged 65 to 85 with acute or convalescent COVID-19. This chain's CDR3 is CASRTYQGDEAFF. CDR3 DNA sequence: TGTGCCAGCAGAACGTACCAGGGGGATGAAGCTTTCTTT. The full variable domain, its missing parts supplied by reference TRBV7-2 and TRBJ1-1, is GAGVSQSPSNKVTEKGKDVELRCDPISGHTALYWYRQSLGQGLEFLIYFQGNSAPDKSGLPSDRFSAERTGGSVSTLTIQRTQQEDSAVYLCASRTYQGDEAFFGQGTRLTVV.